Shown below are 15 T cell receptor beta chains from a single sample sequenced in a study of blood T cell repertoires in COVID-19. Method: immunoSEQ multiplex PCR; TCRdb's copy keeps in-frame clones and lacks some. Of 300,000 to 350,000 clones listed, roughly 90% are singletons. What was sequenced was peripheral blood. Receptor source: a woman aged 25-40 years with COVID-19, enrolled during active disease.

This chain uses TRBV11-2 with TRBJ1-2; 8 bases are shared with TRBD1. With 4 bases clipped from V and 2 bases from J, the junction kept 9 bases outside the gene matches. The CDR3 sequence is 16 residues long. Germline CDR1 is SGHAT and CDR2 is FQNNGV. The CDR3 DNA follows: TGTGCCAGCAGCTCCCTCCGGGACAGGAGCAACTATGGCTACACCTTC. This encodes CASSSLRDRSNYGYTF.

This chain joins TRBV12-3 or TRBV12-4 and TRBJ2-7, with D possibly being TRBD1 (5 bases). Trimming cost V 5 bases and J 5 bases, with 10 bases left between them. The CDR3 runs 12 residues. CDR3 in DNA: TGTGCCAGCAGTCCAGACAGTCACGAGCAGTACTTC. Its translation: CASSPDSHEQYF.

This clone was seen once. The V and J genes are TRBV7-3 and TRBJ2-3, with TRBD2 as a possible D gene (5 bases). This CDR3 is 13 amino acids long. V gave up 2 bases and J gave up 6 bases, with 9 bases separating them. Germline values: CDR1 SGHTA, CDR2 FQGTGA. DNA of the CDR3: TGTGCCAGCAGCTTACCGGGAAGTGATACGCAGTATTTT. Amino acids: CASSLPGSDTQYF.

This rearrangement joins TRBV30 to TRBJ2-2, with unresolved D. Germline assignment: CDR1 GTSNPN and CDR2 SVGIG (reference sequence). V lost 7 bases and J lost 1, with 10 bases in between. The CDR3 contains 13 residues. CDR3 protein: CASQTVNTGELFF. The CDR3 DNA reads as TGTGCCTCTCAAACAGTGAACACCGGGGAGCTGTTTTTT.

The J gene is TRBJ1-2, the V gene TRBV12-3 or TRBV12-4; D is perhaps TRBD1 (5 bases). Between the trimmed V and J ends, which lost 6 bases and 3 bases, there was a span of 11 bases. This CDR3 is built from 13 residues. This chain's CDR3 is CASSPGLDYGYTF. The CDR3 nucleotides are TGTGCCAGCAGCCCAGGGCTTGACTATGGCTACACCTTC.

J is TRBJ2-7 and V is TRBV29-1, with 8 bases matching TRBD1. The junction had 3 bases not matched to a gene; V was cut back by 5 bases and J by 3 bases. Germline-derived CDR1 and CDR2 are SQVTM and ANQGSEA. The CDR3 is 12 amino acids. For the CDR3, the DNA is TGCAGCGTTACACAGGGGGGCTACGAGCAGTACTTC. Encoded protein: CSVTQGGYEQYF.

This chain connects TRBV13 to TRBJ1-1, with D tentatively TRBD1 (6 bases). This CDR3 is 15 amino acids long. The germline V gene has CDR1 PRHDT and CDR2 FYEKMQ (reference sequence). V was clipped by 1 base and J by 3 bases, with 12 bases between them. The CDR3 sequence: CASSLETGSYTEAFF. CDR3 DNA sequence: TGTGCCAGCAGCTTAGAAACAGGGTCGTACACTGAAGCTTTCTTT.

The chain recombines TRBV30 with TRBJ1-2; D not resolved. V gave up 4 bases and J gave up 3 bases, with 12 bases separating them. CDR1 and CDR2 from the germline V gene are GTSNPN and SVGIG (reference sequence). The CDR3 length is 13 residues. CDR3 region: CAWTPDLDYGYTF. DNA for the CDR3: TGTGCCTGGACCCCAGACCTAGACTATGGCTACACCTTC.

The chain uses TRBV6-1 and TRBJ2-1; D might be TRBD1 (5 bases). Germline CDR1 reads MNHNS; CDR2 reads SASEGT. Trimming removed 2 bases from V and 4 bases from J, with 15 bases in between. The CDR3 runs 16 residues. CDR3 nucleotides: TGTGCCAGCAGTGAACAGCAGGGTCGGTATTACAATGAGCAGTTCTTC. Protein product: CASSEQQGRYYNEQFF.

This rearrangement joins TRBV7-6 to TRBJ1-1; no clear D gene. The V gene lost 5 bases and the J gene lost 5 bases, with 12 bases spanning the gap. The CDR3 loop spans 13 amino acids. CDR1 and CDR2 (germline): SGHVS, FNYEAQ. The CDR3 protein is CASSPEPRTEAFF. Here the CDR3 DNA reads TGTGCCAGCAGCCCAGAACCCAGGACTGAAGCTTTCTTT.

The CDR3 loop is CASSADRPNTEAFF. CDR3 in DNA: TGTGCCAGCAGCGCCGACAGGCCGAACACTGAAGCTTTCTTT. The chain recombines TRBV13 with TRBJ1-1, with D possibly matching TRBD1 (6 bases). CDR1 is PRHDT and CDR2 is FYEKMQ in the germline V gene (reference sequence). V lost 5 bases, J lost 1 base, and 11 bases lay in between. This CDR3 is built from 14 residues.

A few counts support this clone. This CDR3 is CASSVAKSTEAFF. As DNA, the CDR3 is TGTGCCAGCAGCGTAGCGAAGAGCACTGAAGCTTTCTTT. V is TRBV9 and J is TRBJ1-1; D unresolved. The CDR3 is made up of 13 amino acids. The germline gives CDR1 SGDLS, CDR2 YYNGEE. The V gene lost 0 bases and the J gene lost 4 bases, with 7 bases spanning the gap. Drawing the rest from reference TRBV9 and TRBJ1-1, the complete variable domain is DSGVTQTPKHLITATGQRVTLRCSPRSGDLSVYWYQQSLDQGLQFLIQYYNGEERAKGNILERFSAQQFPDLHSELNLSSLELGDSALYFCASSVAKSTEAFFGQGTRLTVV.

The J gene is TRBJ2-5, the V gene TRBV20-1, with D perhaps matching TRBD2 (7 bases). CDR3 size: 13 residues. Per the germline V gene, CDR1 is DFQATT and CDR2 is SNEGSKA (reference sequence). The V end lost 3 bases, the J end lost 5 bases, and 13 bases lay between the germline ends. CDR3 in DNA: TGCAGTGCTAGTGGACGGGGGGCGGAGACCCAGTACTTC. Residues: CSASGRGAETQYF.

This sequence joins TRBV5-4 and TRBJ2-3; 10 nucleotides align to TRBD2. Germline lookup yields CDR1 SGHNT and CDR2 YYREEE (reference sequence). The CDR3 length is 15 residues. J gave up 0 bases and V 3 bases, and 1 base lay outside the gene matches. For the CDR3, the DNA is TGTGCCAGCAGCTATAGCGGGAGGAGCACAGATACGCAGTATTTT. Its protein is CASSYSGRSTDTQYF.

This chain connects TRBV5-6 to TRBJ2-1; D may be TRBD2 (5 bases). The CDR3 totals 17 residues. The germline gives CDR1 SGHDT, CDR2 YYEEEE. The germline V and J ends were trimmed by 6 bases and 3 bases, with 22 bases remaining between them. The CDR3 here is CASNRVLSGGNYNEQFF. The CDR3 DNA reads TGTGCCAGCAACCGTGTTTTAAGCGGAGGCAACTACAATGAGCAGTTCTTC.